This entry describes one TCR beta chain. This record comes from a study of shared T cell receptors in the human thymus. Libraries were prepared by immunoSEQ multiplex PCR; TCRdb keeps only in-frame clonotypes and omits some of them. This table has 700,000 or so clones, roughly 85% appearing once. The CDR3 is 19 residues long. V lost 2 bases, J lost 0 bases, and 20 bases lay in between. Per the germline V gene, CDR1 is LGHNA and CDR2 is YSLEER. The same data also went into a second study, on human thymus T cells. According to that study: Donors were healthy Finnish babies undergoing corrective operations for congenital heart defects. The source of the thymus tissue was resections taken during corrective heart surgery. Biased V and J segment usage appeared in thymus and peripheral blood. Reports from related research described highly overlapping thymic repertoires among unrelated individuals.

The sequence derives from a girl in the first two years of life with a congenital heart defect. The rearrangement joins TRBV4-3 to TRBJ1-5, with a weak D call TRBD1 (5 bases). Specimen: thymocytes. CDR3 loop: CASSQLPFRQKYSNQPQHF. The DNA for the CDR3 is TGCGCCAGCAGCCAACTTCCGTTCCGACAGAAATATAGCAATCAGCCCCAGCATTTT.